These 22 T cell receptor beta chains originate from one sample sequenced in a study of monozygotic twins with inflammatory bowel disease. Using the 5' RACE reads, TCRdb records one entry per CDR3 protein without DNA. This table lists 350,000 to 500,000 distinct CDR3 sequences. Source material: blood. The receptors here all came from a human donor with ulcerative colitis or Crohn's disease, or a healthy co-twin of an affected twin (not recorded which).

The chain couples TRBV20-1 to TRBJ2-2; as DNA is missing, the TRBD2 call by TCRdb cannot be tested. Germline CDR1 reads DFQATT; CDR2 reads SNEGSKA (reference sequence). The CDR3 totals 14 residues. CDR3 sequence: CSAKRGSLTGELFF.

The CDR3 is CASSLHGGAGNEQFF. The V gene is TRBV5-5, the J gene TRBJ2-1; TCRdb gives TRBD1 as the D gene, but with no DNA this cannot be confirmed. This CDR3 has 15 amino acids. The V gene's germline CDR1 is SGHKS and CDR2 YYEKEE (reference sequence).

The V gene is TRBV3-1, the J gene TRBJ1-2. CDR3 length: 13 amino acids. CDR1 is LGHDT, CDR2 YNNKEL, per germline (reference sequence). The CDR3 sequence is CASSQNGVEGYTF.

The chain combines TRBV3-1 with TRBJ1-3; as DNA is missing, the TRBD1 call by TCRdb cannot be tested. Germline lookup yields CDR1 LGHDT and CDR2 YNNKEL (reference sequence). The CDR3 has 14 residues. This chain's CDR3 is CASSPRGAGNTIYF.

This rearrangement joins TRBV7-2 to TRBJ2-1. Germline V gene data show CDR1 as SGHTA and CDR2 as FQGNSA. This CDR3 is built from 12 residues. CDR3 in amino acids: CASSDQYNEQFF. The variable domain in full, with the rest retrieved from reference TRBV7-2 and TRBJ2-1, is GAGVSQSPSNKVTEKGKDVELRCDPISGHTALYWYRQSLGQGLEFLIYFQGNSAPDKSGLPSDRFSAERTGGSVSTLTIQRTQQEDSAVYLCASSDQYNEQFFGPGTRLTVL.

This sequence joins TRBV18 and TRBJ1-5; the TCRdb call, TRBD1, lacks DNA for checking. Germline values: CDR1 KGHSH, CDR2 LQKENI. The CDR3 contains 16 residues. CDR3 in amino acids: CASSPWGDSSNQPQHF.

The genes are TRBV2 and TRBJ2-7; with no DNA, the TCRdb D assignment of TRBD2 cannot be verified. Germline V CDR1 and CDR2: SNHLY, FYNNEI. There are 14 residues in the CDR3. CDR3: CASQDQRKSYEQYF. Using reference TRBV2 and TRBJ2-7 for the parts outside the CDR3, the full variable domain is EPEVTQTPSHQVTQMGQEVILRCVPISNHLYFYWYRQILGQKVEFLVSFYNNEISEKSEIFDDQFSVERPDGSNFTLKIRSTKLEDSAMYFCASQDQRKSYEQYFGPGTRLTVT.

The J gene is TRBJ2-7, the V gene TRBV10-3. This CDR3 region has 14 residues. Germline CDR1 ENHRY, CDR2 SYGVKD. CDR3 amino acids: CAISDLSEAYEQYF.

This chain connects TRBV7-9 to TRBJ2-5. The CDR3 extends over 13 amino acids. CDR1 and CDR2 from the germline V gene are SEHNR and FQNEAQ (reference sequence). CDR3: CASSLRPGETQYF.

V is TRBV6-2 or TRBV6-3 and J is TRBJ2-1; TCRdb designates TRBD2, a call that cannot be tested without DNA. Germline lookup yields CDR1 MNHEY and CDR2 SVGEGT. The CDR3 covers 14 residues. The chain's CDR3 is CATRLAFSYNEQFF.

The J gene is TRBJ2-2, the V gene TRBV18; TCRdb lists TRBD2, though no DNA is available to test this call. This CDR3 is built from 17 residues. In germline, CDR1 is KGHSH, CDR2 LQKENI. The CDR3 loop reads CASSPGFSGSGTGELFF.

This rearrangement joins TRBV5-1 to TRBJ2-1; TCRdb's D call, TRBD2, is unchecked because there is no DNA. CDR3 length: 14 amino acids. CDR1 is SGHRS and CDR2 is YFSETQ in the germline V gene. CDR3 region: CASSFGLAGREQFF.

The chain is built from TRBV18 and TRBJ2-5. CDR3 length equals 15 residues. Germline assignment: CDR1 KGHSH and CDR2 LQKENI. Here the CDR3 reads CASSPAGAPKETQYF.

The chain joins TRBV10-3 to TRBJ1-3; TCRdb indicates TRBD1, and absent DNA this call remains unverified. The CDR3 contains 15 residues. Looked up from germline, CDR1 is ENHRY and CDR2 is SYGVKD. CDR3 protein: CAISGQGPSGNTIYF.

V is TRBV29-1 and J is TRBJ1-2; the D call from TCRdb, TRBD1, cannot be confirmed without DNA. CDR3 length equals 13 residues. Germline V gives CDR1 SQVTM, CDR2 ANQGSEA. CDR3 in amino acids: CSVDHTRGYGYTF.

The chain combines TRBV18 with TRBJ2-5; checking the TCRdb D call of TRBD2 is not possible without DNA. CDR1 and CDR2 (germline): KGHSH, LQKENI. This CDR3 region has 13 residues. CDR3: CASLREGQETQYF.

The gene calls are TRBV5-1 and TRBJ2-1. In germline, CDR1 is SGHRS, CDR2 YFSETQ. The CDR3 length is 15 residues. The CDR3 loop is CASSLVGDTYNEQFF.

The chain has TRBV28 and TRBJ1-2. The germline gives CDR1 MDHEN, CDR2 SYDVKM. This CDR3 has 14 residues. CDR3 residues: CASSLKGRAYGYTF.

This CDR3 is CASSLAGTPGRTGELFF. The rearrangement joins TRBV5-1 to TRBJ2-2; the D call of TRBD1 rests on TCRdb alone, since no DNA is present to check it. Germline V CDR1 and CDR2: SGHRS, YFSETQ. The CDR3 sequence is 17 residues long. The complete variable domain, with remaining parts taken from reference TRBV5-1 and TRBJ2-2, reads KAGVTQTPRYLIKTRGQQVTLSCSPISGHRSVSWYQQTPGQGLQFLFEYFSETQRNKGNFPGRFSGRQFSNSRSEMNVSTLELGDSALYLCASSLAGTPGRTGELFFGEGSRLTVL.

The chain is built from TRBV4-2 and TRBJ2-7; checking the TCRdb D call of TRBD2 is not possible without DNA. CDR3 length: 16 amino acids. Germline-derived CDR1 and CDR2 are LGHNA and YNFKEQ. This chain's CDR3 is CASSQEVASGAYEQYF.

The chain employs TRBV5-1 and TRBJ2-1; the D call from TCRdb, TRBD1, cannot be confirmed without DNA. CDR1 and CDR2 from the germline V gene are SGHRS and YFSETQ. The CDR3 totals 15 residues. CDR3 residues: CASSVAGVSYNEQFF.

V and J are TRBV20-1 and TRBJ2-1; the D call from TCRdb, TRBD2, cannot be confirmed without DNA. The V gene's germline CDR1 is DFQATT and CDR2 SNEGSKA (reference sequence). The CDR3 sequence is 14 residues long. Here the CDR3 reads CSAVSSASYNEQFF.